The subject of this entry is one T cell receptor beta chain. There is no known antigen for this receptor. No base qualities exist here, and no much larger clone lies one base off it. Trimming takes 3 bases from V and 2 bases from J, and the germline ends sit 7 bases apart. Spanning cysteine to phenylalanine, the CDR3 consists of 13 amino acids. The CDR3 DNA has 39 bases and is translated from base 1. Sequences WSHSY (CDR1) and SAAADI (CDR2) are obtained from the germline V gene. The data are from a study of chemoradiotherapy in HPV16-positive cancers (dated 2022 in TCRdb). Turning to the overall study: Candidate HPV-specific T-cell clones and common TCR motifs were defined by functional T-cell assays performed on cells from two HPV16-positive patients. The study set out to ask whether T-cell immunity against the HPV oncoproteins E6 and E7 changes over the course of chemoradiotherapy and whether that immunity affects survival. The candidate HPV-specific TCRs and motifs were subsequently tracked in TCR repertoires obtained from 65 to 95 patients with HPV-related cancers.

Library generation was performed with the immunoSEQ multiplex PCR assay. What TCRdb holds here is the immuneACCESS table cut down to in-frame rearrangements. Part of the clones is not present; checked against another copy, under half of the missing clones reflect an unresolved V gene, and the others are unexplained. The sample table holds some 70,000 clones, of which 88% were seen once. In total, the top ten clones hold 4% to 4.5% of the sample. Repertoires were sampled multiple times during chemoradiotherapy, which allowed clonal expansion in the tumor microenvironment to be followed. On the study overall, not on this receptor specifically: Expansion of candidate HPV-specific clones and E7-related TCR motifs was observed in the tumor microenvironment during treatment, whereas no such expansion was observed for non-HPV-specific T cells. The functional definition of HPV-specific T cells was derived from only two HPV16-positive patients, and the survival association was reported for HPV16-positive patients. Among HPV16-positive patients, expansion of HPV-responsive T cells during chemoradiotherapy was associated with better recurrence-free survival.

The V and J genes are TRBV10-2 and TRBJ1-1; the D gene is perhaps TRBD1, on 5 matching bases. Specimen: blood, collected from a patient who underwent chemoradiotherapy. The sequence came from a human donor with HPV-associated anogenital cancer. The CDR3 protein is CASSDRVNTEAFF. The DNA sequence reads TGCGCCAGCAGTGACAGGGTAAACACTGAAGCTTTCTTT.